This T cell receptor beta chain was captured in a study of blood T cell repertoires in COVID-19. Study summary: COVID-19 samples collected from the United States, Italy and Spain covered acute and convalescent phases.

CDR1 and CDR2 (germline): SGHDT, YYEEEE. This CDR3 spans 17 amino acids. The ends lost 4 bases at V and 1 base at J; junction bases unmatched: 9. In the source study's methods: Amplification of reference gene primers was used by the study to estimate nucleated cell counts. This table comes from immunoSEQ multiplex PCR, and its TCRdb copy is limited to in-frame clones, with some not included. V, J and clone size were drawn from that table, and D and trimming were deduced from the DNA. The profile covers some 260,000 clones, with around 90% appearing a single time and about 0.8% taken by the ten largest.

This TCR came from a woman under 40 with acute or convalescent COVID-19. The gene calls are TRBV5-6 and TRBJ2-1; 9 bases fit TRBD2. Sequencing input: peripheral blood. The CDR3 DNA is TGTGCCAGCAGCAGAGTAGCGGGAGTTGCGTCCTACAATGAGCAGTTCTTC. Encoded protein: CASSRVAGVASYNEQFF.